The source of this T cell receptor (beta chain) is a study of CD8 T cells in Susac syndrome. V was pared by 7 bases and J by 6 bases, with 16 bases between. The CDR3 length is 13 residues. Sequencing of TCR beta drew on CD8+ and CD4+ T cells from blood. It was with random hexamers that 0.5 to 1 ug RNA was reverse transcribed. The method of amplification for TCR beta CDR3 was immunoSEQ multiplex PCR, covering 54 Vbeta and 13 Jbeta. TCRdb called the immunoSEQ multiplex PCR reads again in MiXCR, with one record for every CDR3 protein. The sample records about 200,000 distinct CDR3 sequences, about 95% being singletons.

This rearrangement joins TRBV12-3 or TRBV12-4 to TRBJ2-7, with D perhaps being TRBD1 or TRBD2 (5 bases each). The sequence came from a human donor in good health. Sequenced sample: CD4+ T cells from PBMCs. DNA for the CDR3: TGTGCCAGCAACCAATGGGACCAGGGCGAGCAGTACTTC. As protein: CASNQWDQGEQYF.